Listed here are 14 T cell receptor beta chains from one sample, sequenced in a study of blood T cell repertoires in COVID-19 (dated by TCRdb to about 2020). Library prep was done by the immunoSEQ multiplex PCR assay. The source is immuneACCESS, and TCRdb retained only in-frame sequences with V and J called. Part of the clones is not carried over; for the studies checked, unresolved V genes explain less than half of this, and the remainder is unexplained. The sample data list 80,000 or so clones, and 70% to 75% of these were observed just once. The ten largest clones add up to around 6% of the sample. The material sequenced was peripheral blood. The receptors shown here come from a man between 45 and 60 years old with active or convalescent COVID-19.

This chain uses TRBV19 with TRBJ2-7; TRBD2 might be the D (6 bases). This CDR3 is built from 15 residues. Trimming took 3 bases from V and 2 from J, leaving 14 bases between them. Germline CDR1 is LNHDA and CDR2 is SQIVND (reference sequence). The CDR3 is CASSMGGKSAYEQYF. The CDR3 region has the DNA TGTGCCAGTAGTATGGGGGGTAAGTCAGCCTACGAGCAGTACTTC.

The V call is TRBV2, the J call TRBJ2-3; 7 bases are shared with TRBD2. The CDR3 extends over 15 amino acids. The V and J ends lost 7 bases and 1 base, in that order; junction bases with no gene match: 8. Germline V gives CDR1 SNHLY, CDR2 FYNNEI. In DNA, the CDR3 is TGTGCCAGCAAAGGGGATGGGGGGGGCACAGATACGCAGTATTTT. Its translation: CASKGDGGGTDTQYF.

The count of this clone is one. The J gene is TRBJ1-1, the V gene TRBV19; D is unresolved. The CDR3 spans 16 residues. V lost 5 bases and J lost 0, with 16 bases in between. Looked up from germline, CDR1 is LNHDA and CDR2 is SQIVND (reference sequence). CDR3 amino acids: CASSLRTGKMNTEAFF. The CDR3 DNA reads TGTGCCAGTAGTCTCCGGACGGGGAAGATGAACACTGAAGCTTTCTTT.

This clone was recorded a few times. In nucleotides, the CDR3 is TGTGCCAGCAGCGCGGGGAGGCGGGGCGACGACTACGAGCAGTACTTC. It is translated as CASSAGRRGDDYEQYF. The V gene is TRBV9, the J gene TRBJ2-7; perhaps TRBD2 as D (6 bases). The CDR3 is made up of 16 amino acids. Trimming took 3 bases from V and 3 from J, leaving 19 bases between them. In germline, CDR1 is SGDLS, CDR2 YYNGEE. The full variable domain, rest sourced from reference TRBV9 and TRBJ2-7, is DSGVTQTPKHLITATGQRVTLRCSPRSGDLSVYWYQQSLDQGLQFLIQYYNGEERAKGNILERFSAQQFPDLHSELNLSSLELGDSALYFCASSAGRRGDDYEQYFGPGTRLTVT.

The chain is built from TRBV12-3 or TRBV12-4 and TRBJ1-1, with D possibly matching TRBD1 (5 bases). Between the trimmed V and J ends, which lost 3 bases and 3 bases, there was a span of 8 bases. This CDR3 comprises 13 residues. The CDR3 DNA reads TGTGCCAGCAGTTTCGGGGGGGACACTGAAGCTTTCTTT. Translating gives CASSFGGDTEAFF.

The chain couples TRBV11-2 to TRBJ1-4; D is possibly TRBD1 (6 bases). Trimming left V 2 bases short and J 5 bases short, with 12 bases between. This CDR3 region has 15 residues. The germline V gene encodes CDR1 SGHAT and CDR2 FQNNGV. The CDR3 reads CASSLLGQGNEKLFF. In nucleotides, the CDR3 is TGTGCCAGCAGCTTACTAGGTCAGGGGAATGAAAAACTGTTTTTT.

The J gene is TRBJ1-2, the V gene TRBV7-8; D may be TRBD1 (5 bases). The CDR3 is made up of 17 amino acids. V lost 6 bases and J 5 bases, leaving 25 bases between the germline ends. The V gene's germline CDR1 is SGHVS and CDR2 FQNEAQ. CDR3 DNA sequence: TGTGCCAGCAGTCCTACAGGCAGCCGCAATTCTTATTATGGCTACACCTTC. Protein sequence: CASSPTGSRNSYYGYTF. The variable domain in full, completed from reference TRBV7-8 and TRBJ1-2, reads GAGVSQSPRYKVAKRGQDVALRCDPISGHVSLFWYQQALGQGPEFLTYFQNEAQLDKSGLPSDRFFAERPEGSVSTLKIQRTQQEDSAVYLCASSPTGSRNSYYGYTFGSGTRLTVV.

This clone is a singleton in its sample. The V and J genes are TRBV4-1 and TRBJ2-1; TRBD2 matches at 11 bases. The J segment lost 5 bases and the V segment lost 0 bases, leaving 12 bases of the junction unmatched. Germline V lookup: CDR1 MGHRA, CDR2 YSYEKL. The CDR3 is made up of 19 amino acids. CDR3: CASSQERSSGGARDNEQFF. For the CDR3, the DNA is TGCGCCAGCAGCCAAGAAAGGAGTAGCGGGGGGGCCAGGGACAATGAGCAGTTCTTC.

The CDR3 loop reads CSASGQGYEAFF. The CDR3, as DNA: TGCAGCGCTTCGGGACAGGGTTATGAAGCTTTCTTT. The chain carries TRBV29-1 and TRBJ1-1; TRBD1 aligns across 9 bases. Per the germline V gene, CDR1 is SQVTM and CDR2 is ANQGSEA. The length of the CDR3 is 12 residues. Trimming cost V 7 bases and J 7 bases; bases outside gene matches: 7.

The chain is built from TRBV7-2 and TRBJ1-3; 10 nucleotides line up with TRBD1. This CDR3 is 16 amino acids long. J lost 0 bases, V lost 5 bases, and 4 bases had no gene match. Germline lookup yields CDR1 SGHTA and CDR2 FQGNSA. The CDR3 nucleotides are TGTGCCAGCAGCCTGACAGGGGGCTTCTCTGGAAACACCATATATTTT. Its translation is CASSLTGGFSGNTIYF.

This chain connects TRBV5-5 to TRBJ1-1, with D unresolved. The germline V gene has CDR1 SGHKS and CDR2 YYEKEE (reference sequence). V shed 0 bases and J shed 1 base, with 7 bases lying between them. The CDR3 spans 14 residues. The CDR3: CASSLALANTEAFF. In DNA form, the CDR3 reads TGTGCCAGCAGCTTGGCCTTAGCGAACACTGAAGCTTTCTTT.

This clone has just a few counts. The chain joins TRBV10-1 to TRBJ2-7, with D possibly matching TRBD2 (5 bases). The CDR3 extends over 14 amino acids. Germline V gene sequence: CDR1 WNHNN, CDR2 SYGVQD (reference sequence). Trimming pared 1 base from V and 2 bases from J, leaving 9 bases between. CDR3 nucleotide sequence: TGCGCCAGCAGTGAGTATGAGGGTCCCTACGAGCAGTACTTC. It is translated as CASSEYEGPYEQYF.

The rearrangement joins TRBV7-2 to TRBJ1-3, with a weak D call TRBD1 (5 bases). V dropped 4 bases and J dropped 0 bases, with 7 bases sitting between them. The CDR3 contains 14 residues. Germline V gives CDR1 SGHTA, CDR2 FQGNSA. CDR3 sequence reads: CASSYDSSGNTIYF. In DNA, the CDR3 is TGTGCCAGCAGCTACGACAGCTCTGGAAACACCATATATTTT.

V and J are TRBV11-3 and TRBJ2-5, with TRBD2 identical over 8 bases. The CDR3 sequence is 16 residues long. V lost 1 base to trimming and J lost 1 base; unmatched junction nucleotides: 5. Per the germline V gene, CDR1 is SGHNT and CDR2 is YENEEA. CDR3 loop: CASSLGLAGVQETQYF. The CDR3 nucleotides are TGTGCCAGCAGCTTAGGTCTAGCGGGCGTCCAAGAGACCCAGTACTTC.